This TCR beta chain emerged from a study of blood T cell repertoires in COVID-19. Background on the study: From T cells, B-cell-depleted T cells, or PBMCs came the material, which was cDNA or gDNA.

Sequenced by immunoSEQ multiplex PCR; TCRdb stores in-frame clones only, minus some. The data contain some 170,000 clones, 82% of them singletons. The germline CDR1 and CDR2 sequences are SGDLS and YYNGEE. The V gene end was trimmed by 2 bases and the J gene end by 6 bases; junction bases not matched to a gene: 14. The CDR3 has 17 amino acids. J is TRBJ1-5 and V is TRBV9; 7 bases align to TRBD1. Sequenced material: peripheral blood. The receptor comes from a woman aged 70 to 79 with acute or convalescent COVID-19. CDR3 sequence (DNA): TGTGCCAGCAGCGTCCCCGACAGGGTCCCAAAAGGTCAGCCCCAGCATTTT. Protein product: CASSVPDRVPKGQPQHF.